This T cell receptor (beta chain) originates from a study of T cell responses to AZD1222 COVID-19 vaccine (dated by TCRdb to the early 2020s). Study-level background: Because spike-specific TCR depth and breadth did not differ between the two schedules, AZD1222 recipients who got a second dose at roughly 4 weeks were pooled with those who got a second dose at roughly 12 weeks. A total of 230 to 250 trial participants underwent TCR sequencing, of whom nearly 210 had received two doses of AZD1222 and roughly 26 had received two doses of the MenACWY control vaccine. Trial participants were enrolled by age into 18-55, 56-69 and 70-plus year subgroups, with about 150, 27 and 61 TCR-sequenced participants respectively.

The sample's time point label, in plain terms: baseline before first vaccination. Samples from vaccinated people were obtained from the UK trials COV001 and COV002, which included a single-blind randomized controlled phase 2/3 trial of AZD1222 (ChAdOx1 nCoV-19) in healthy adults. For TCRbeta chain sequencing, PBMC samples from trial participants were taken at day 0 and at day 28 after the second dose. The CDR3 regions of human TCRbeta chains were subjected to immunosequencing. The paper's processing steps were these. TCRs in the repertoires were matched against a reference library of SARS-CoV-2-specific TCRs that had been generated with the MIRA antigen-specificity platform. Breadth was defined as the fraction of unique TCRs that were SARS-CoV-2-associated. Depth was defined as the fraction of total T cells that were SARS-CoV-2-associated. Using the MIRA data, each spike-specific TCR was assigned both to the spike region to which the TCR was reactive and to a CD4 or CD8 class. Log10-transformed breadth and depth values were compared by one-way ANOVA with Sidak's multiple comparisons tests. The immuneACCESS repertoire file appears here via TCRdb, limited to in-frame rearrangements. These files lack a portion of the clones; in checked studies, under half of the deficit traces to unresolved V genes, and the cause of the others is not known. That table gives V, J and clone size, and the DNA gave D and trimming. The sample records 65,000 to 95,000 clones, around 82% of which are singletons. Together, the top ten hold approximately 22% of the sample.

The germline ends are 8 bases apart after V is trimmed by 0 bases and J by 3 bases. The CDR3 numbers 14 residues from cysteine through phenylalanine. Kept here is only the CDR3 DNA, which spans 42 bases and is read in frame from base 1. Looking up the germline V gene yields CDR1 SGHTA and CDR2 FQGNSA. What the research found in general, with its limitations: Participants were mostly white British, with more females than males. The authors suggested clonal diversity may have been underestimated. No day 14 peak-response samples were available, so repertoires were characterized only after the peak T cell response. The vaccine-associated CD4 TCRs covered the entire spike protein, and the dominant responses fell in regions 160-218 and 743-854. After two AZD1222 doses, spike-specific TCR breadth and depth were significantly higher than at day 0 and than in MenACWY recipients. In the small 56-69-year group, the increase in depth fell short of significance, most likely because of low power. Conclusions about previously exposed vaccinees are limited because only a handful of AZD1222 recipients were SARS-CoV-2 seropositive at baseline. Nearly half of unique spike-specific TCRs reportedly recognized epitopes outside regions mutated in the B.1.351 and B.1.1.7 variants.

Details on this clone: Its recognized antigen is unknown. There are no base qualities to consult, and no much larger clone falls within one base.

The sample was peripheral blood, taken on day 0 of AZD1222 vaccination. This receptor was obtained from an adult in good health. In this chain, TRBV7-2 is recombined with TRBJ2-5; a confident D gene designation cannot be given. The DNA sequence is TGTGCCAGCAGCTTAGCGGGCAGAAAAGAGACCCAGTACTTC. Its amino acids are CASSLAGRKETQYF.